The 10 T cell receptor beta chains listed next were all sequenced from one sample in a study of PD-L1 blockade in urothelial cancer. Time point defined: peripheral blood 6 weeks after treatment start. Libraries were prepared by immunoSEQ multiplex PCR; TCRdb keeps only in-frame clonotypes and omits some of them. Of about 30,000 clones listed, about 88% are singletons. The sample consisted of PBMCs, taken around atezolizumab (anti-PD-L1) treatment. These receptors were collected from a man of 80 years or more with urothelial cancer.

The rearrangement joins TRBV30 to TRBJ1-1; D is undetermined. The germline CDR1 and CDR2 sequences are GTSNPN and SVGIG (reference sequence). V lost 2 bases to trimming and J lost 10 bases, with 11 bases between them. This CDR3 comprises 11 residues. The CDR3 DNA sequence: TGTGCCTGGAGTCGCATGGCGGTAGCTTTCTTT. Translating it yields CAWSRMAVAFF.

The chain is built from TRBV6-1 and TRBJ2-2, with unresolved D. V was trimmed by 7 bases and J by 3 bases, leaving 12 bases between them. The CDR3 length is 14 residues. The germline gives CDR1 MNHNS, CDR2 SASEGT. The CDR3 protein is CASTGRWDTGELFF. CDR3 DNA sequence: TGTGCCAGCACAGGCCGTTGGGACACCGGGGAGCTGTTTTTT.

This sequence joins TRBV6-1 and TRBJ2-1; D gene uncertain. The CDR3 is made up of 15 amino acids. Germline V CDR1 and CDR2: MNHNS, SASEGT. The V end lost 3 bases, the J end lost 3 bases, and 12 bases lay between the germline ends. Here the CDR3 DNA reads TGTGCCAGCAGTGAGTGGCAGGCTCTCTACAATGAGCAGTTCTTC. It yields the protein CASSEWQALYNEQFF.

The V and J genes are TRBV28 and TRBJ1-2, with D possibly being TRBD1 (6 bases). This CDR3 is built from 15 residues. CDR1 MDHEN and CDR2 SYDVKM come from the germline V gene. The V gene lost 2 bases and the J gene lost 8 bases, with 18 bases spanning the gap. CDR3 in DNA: TGTGCCAGCAGTTTAGGGGGCCTCCCGGTTGAGGGCTACACCTTC. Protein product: CASSLGGLPVEGYTF.

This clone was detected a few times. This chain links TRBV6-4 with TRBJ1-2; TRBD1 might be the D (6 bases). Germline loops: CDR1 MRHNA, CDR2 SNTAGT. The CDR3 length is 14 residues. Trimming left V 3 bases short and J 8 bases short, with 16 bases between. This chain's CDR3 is CASSDPGTMGGYTF. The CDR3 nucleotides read TGTGCCAGCAGTGATCCCGGGACAATGGGCGGCTACACCTTC.

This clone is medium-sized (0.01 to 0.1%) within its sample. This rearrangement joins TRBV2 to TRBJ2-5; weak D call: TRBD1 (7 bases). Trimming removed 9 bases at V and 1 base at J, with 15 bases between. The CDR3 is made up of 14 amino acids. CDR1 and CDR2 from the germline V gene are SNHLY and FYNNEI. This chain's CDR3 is CARGGGGLQETQYF. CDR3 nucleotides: TGTGCCAGGGGCGGAGGGGGCCTCCAAGAGACCCAGTACTTC.

The DNA of the CDR3 is TGCGCCAGCAGTGGATATAGAGGCACCGGGGAGCTGTTTTTT. It codes for CASSGYRGTGELFF. The chain uses TRBV10-2 and TRBJ2-2; the D is unclear. Between the trimmed V and J ends, which lost 4 bases and 4 bases, there was a span of 10 bases. This CDR3 has 14 amino acids. In germline, CDR1 is WSHSY, CDR2 SAAADI.

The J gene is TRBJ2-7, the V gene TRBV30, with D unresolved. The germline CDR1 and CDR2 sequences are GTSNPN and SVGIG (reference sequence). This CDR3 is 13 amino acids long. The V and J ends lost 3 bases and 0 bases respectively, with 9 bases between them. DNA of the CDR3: TGTGCCTGGAGGAGCCCCGGCTCCTACGAGCAGTACTTC. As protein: CAWRSPGSYEQYF.

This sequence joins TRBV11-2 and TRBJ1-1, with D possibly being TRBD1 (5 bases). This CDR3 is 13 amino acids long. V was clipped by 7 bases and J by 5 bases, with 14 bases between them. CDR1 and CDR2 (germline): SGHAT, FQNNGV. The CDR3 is CASNSEGATEAFF. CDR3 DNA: TGTGCCAGCAACTCTGAAGGGGCGACTGAAGCTTTCTTT.

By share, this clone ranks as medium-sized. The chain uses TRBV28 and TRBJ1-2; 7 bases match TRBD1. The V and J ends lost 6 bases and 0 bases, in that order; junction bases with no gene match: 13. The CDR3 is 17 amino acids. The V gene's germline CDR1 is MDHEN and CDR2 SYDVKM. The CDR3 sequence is CASSSDRDLIPNYGYTF. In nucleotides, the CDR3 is TGTGCCAGCAGCTCTGACAGGGACCTTATTCCTAACTATGGCTACACCTTC.